Following are 17 T cell receptor beta chains from one sample sequenced in a study of CD8 T cells in Susac syndrome. Random hexamers primed reverse transcription of about 0.5 to 1 ug RNA. TCRdb passed the immunoSEQ multiplex PCR reads through MiXCR, listing each CDR3 protein once. The data show about 150,000 distinct CDR3 sequences, approximately 95% seen once. The material sequenced was CD4+ T cells from PBMCs. The receptors shown here come from a human donor with Susac syndrome.

The chain has TRBV5-4 and TRBJ2-3; no definite D call. Deletions cut 1 base from V and 2 bases from J, with 8 bases between. The CDR3 is 14 amino acids. The V gene's germline CDR1 is SGHNT and CDR2 YYREEE (reference sequence). The CDR3 region is CASSLTGNTDTQYF. CDR3 DNA: TGTGCCAGCAGCTTGACTGGTAACACAGATACGCAGTATTTT.

This chain links TRBV20-1 with TRBJ1-1; 8 nucleotides agree with TRBD1. Germline CDR1 is DFQATT and CDR2 is SNEGSKA (reference sequence). The CDR3 is 14 amino acids. The V gene end was trimmed by 3 bases and the J gene end by 3 bases; junction bases not matched to a gene: 6. This CDR3 reads CSARRQGRYTEAFF. CDR3 bases: TGCAGTGCTAGGAGACAGGGGCGTTACACTGAAGCTTTCTTT.

This clonotype is a singleton in its sample. V gene TRBV29-1 combines with J gene TRBJ2-1; D gene unclear. CDR1 SQVTM and CDR2 ANQGSEA come from the germline V gene. V was pared by 3 bases and J by 6 bases, with 0 bases between. The CDR3 totals 9 residues. The CDR3 nucleotides read TGCAGCGTTGACAATGAGCAGTTCTTC. This translates into CSVDNEQFF.

The CDR3 DNA follows: TGCAGTGCTAGCCTATCACAGGGGCTCGAGACCCAGTACTTC. Residues: CSASLSQGLETQYF. The chain uses TRBV20-1 and TRBJ2-5, with 7 bases identical to TRBD1. The length of the CDR3 is 14 residues. Germline V gene lookup returns CDR1 DFQATT and CDR2 SNEGSKA (reference sequence). Unmatched junction bases numbered 9, after V lost 3 bases and J lost 5 bases.

The chain carries TRBV7-3 and TRBJ2-1, with TRBD2 matching 9 bases. Per germline, CDR1 SGHTA and CDR2 FQGTGA. Trimming took 3 bases from V and 8 from J; bases not matched to a gene: 5. The CDR3 is made up of 14 amino acids. CDR3 nucleotides: TGTGCCAGCAGCTTGGGACTAGCACCCCATGAGCAGTTCTTC. Amino acids: CASSLGLAPHEQFF.

This clonotype was recorded once. V usage is TRBV4-1 and J usage is TRBJ1-2; 7 nucleotides line up with TRBD1. The CDR3 sequence is 14 residues long. Germline values: CDR1 MGHRA, CDR2 YSYEKL. The trim removed 4 bases at V and 7 bases at J, leaving 9 bases unmatched. The DNA for the CDR3 is TGCGCCAGCAGCCCTGGACAGGACCCGTCTGGCTACACCTTC. This translates into CASSPGQDPSGYTF.

CDR3 amino acids: CSADRDSDGYTF. The CDR3 coding sequence is TGCAGTGCTGACCGGGACAGCGATGGCTACACCTTC. The rearrangement links TRBV20-1 to TRBJ1-2, with 7 bases fitting TRBD1. The junction had 6 bases not matched to a gene; V was cut back by 5 bases and J by 6 bases. The CDR3 length is 12 residues. Germline V gives CDR1 DFQATT, CDR2 SNEGSKA (reference sequence).

The V gene is TRBV7-9, the J gene TRBJ2-7; D possibly corresponds to TRBD2 (6 bases). The CDR3 has 14 amino acids. Deletions cut 3 bases from V and 2 bases from J, with 11 bases between. Germline V CDR1 and CDR2: SEHNR, FQNEAQ (reference sequence). The CDR3: CASSFQPGAYEQYF. CDR3 in DNA: TGTGCCAGCAGCTTCCAACCGGGGGCCTACGAGCAGTACTTC.

This clonotype was seen once. The rearrangement joins TRBV7-6 to TRBJ1-4, with no clear D. CDR3 length: 14 amino acids. V was cut by 0 bases and J by 1 base, with 3 bases left in between. Per the germline V gene, CDR1 is SGHVS and CDR2 is FNYEAQ. CDR3: CASSLAGTNEKLFF. The CDR3 DNA sequence: TGTGCCAGCAGCTTAGCAGGAACTAATGAAAAACTGTTTTTT.

In its sample, this clonotype was seen once. The V gene is TRBV29-1, the J gene TRBJ1-5, with a tentative D call TRBD1 (6 bases). The germline V gene encodes CDR1 SQVTM and CDR2 ANQGSEA. The length of the CDR3 is 15 residues. The germline V and J ends were trimmed by 4 bases and 2 bases, with 15 bases remaining between them. The CDR3 is CSVAAGASGNQPQHF. The CDR3 nucleotides are TGCAGCGTTGCGGCAGGGGCCTCGGGCAATCAGCCCCAGCATTTT.

The CDR3 loop is CASSQDRGLFEQYF. The DNA for the CDR3 is TGTGCCAGCAGCCAAGACAGGGGATTGTTCGAGCAGTACTTC. The chain recombines TRBV12-3 or TRBV12-4 with TRBJ2-7, with 8 bases matching TRBD1. The CDR3 spans 14 residues. With V trimmed by 6 bases and J by 6 bases, 10 bases remained unmatched.

The J gene is TRBJ2-1, the V gene TRBV15; 9 bases line up with TRBD2. Per the germline V gene, CDR1 is LNHNV and CDR2 is YYDKDF (reference sequence). The CDR3 covers 13 residues. Losses at the gene ends were 5 bases for V and 8 bases for J; bases not matched to a gene: 4. The CDR3 region is CATSQRTSDEQFF. CDR3 nucleotides: TGTGCCACCAGCCAACGGACTAGCGATGAGCAGTTCTTC.

The chain combines TRBV20-1 with TRBJ1-5, with 9 bases identical to TRBD1. The J segment lost 2 bases and the V segment lost 4 bases, leaving 9 bases of the junction unmatched. CDR3 length: 16 residues. Germline V gene sequence: CDR1 DFQATT, CDR2 SNEGSKA (reference sequence). CDR3 protein: CSATPADRGGNQPQHF. CDR3 DNA: TGCAGTGCTACCCCCGCGGACAGGGGAGGCAATCAGCCCCAGCATTTT.

The genes are TRBV20-1 and TRBJ2-7; D may be TRBD1 or TRBD2 (5 bases each). Germline CDR1 DFQATT, CDR2 SNEGSKA (reference sequence). The length of the CDR3 is 14 residues. V was shortened by 1 base and J by 3 bases, with 13 bases between the two germline ends. The CDR3 protein is CSARGRGGGYEQYF. Here the CDR3 DNA reads TGCAGTGCTAGAGGTCGTGGGGGTGGCTACGAGCAGTACTTC.

The V and J genes are TRBV28 and TRBJ2-7, with D possibly being TRBD2 (6 bases). This CDR3 contains 15 residues. V shed 5 bases and J shed 4 bases, with 18 bases lying between them. The germline V gene has CDR1 MDHEN and CDR2 SYDVKM. CDR3 nucleotides: TGTGCCAGCAGTCCAACTCCGGGACTGATTTACGAGCAGTACTTC. Its protein is CASSPTPGLIYEQYF.

The chain couples TRBV20-1 to TRBJ1-1; D is unclear. Trimming pared 0 bases from V and 1 base from J, leaving 12 bases between. Germline CDR1 is DFQATT and CDR2 is SNEGSKA (reference sequence). CDR3 length: 15 residues. CDR3 bases: TGCAGTGCTAGAGATGGTCAGGTGACGAACACTGAAGCTTTCTTT. Encoded protein: CSARDGQVTNTEAFF.

This rearrangement joins TRBV18 to TRBJ2-3; 8 bases agree with TRBD1. The CDR3 has 16 amino acids. Germline lookup yields CDR1 KGHSH and CDR2 LQKENI. J lost 2 bases, V lost 0 bases, and 4 bases had no gene match. The CDR3 nucleotides read TGTGCCAGCTCACCACCGGGACAGGACTTCACAGATACGCAGTATTTT. Protein product: CASSPPGQDFTDTQYF. The whole variable domain, filled in from reference TRBV18 and TRBJ2-3, reads NAGVMQNPRHLVRRRGQEARLRCSPMKGHSHVYWYRQLPEEGLKFMVYLQKENIIDESGMPKERFSAEFPKEGPSILRIQQVVRGDSAAYFCASSPPGQDFTDTQYFGPGTRLTVL.